This T cell receptor beta chain was observed in a study of control samples from healthy donors and cancer patients. Only in-frame clones appear in the TCRdb table, and some are missing; sequencing was by immunoSEQ multiplex PCR. Among approximately 69,000 clones, roughly nine tenths were seen once, and the ten largest hold roughly 5.5%. The junction had 6 bases not matched to a gene; V was cut back by 5 bases and J by 4 bases. CDR1 and CDR2 (germline): SGHTA, FQGTGA. The CDR3 sequence is 14 residues long. The clonotype originates from a man aged 55 to 70 with colorectal cancer. The sequenced sample consisted of PBMCs. The V and J genes are TRBV7-3 and TRBJ1-1, with 8 positions matching TRBD1. CDR3: CASSPDRAGTEAFF. CDR3 sequence (DNA): TGTGCCAGCAGCCCGGACAGGGCGGGCACTGAAGCTTTCTTT.